The present T cell receptor (beta chain) was sequenced within a study of T-cell reconstitution after alpha-beta-depleted transplantation in children. General observations from the study: Fresh T-cell production supplied most of the T-cell counts and diversity seen one year after transplant. About two months after transplant, alpha-beta T cells reportedly came from several hundred expanded graft clones. Surviving recipient cells, namely T cells and thymic progenitors, were the source of high day-60 TCRbeta diversity in some patients.

Germline V gene sequence: CDR1 SGHRS, CDR2 YFSETQ. V was shortened by 2 bases and J by 5 bases, with 13 bases between the two germline ends. The CDR3 has 15 residues. A word on this clonotype: What it binds is not known.

TCRbeta library preparation incorporated unique molecular identifiers. MiXCR, applied by TCRdb to the PCR reads, yields one record per CDR3 protein. Here the sample spans about 250,000 distinct CDR3 sequences, approximately 24% being singletons. The sequenced sample was PBMCs, mostly from graft donor cells, obtained 360 days after TCRalphabeta/CD19-depleted stem cell transplant. The V and J genes are TRBV5-1 and TRBJ2-2; D perhaps matches TRBD1 (5 bases). This sequence was found in a female patient between 2 and 15 years old who had a stem cell transplant for congenital amegakaryocytic thrombocytopenia, so the T cells may come from the graft donor. CDR3 sequence (DNA): TGCGCCAGCAGCTTCGTCCAGGGTGAAACCGGGGAGCTGTTTTTT. Amino acids: CASSFVQGETGELFF.